This TCR beta chain was captured by sequencing in a study of TIL therapy for anti-PD-1-resistant metastatic lung cancer. Study context: Patients then received nivolumab; progressors got lymphodepletion, TIL and IL-2.

Regarding time point: pre-treatment sample, taken before nivolumab and TIL therapy. This was the immunoSEQ v3 assay. Libraries were prepared by immunoSEQ multiplex PCR; TCRdb keeps only in-frame clonotypes and omits some of them. The table has about 50,000 clones, 80% to 90% seen once. This receptor was obtained from a person aged 25 to 85 with non-small cell lung cancer. Sequenced here: blood, sampled at baseline.

The CDR3 here is CASSDPKTDSPLHF. CDR3 DNA sequence: TGTGCCAGCAGTGACCCAAAAACGGATTCACCCCTCCACTTT. The chain links TRBV6-4 to TRBJ1-6; no reliable D call. Germline V gene sequence: CDR1 MRHNA, CDR2 SNTAGT. The CDR3 runs to 14 residues. V dropped 2 bases and J dropped 8 bases, with 10 bases sitting between them.